This TCR beta chain was captured in a study of blood T cell repertoires in COVID-19. Study information: Researchers got acute and convalescent COVID-19 samples from the United States, Italy and Spain. PBMCs, B-cell-depleted T cells, or T cells provided the cDNA or gDNA that made up the material.

This clone was counted only a few times. Original handling: Amplified reference gene primers provided the basis for estimating nucleated cell counts. The table came from immunoSEQ multiplex PCR; TCRdb's copy has only in-frame clones and leaves some out. That table supplies the V and J calls and clone size; D and trimming were determined from the DNA. The sample contains approximately 210,000 clones, roughly 87% of which appear only once. V shed 7 bases, J shed 2 bases, and the junction held 5 bases outside the gene matches. Germline V gene lookup returns CDR1 ENHRY and CDR2 SYGVKD. CDR3 length: 14 amino acids.

The chain joins TRBV10-3 to TRBJ2-7, with TRBD1 matching 10 bases. The source material was peripheral blood. The sequence came from a man aged 35-49 years with active or convalescent COVID-19. The CDR3 DNA follows: TGTGCCATCACCGCGGGACAGGGGCCCTACGAGCAGTACTTC. Amino acid sequence: CAITAGQGPYEQYF.